The 17 T cell receptor beta chains reported below all come from one sample, sequenced in a study of CD8 T cells in Susac syndrome. With random hexamers, 0.5 to 1 ug RNA was reverse transcribed. TCRdb ran MiXCR on the immunoSEQ multiplex PCR reads and lists one entry per CDR3 protein. The table includes roughly 110,000 distinct CDR3 sequences, roughly 95% detected once. Sequencing input: CD8+ T cells from PBMCs. Receptors were obtained from a human donor with Susac syndrome.

This clonotype was found once. J is TRBJ2-1 and V is TRBV20-1, with 10 bases that match TRBD1. Trimming cost V 0 bases and J 4 bases; bases outside gene matches: 9. The CDR3 has 17 amino acids. Germline CDR1 reads DFQATT; CDR2 reads SNEGSKA (reference sequence). This CDR3 is CSARDPRGQGPYNEQFF. CDR3 nucleotides: TGCAGTGCTAGAGATCCGAGGGGACAGGGGCCTTACAATGAGCAGTTCTTC.

The chain uses TRBV20-1 and TRBJ1-6; no firm D call. The germline gives CDR1 DFQATT, CDR2 SNEGSKA (reference sequence). The CDR3 runs 13 residues. Trimming removed 1 base at V and 7 bases at J, with 8 bases between. The CDR3 here is CSARGYGNSPLHF. CDR3 sequence (DNA): TGCAGTGCTAGAGGGTATGGAAATTCACCCCTCCACTTT.

The chain uses TRBV12-3 or TRBV12-4 and TRBJ1-4, with 9 nucleotides matching TRBD1. This CDR3 contains 14 residues. The ends lost 6 bases at V and 8 bases at J; junction bases unmatched: 7. For the CDR3, the DNA is TGTGCCAGCAGCCTCGGGACAGGGCGAGAAAAACTGTTTTTT. Its translation: CASSLGTGREKLFF.

This sequence joins TRBV4-3 and TRBJ1-2, with D hard to call. V was shortened by 0 bases and J by 1 base, with 12 bases between the two germline ends. The CDR3 totals 16 residues. Germline CDR1 LGHNA, CDR2 YSLEER. CDR3 DNA sequence: TGCGCCAGCAGCCAAGATGGTACAGCGAATAACTATGGCTACACCTTC. This translates into CASSQDGTANNYGYTF.

The gene calls are TRBV4-3 and TRBJ2-7, with D tentatively TRBD1 (5 bases). CDR1 and CDR2 from the germline V gene are LGHNA and YSLEER. The CDR3 consists of 15 residues. V lost 0 bases to trimming and J lost 2 bases, with 11 bases between them. DNA of the CDR3: TGCGCCAGCAGCCAAGATCCACAGGCTACCTACGAGCAGTACTTC. The encoded protein is CASSQDPQATYEQYF.

The V gene is TRBV7-9, the J gene TRBJ2-7; 7 bases line up with TRBD1. V lost 3 bases to trimming and J lost 3 bases; unmatched junction nucleotides: 2. The CDR3 spans 13 residues. Germline lookup yields CDR1 SEHNR and CDR2 FQNEAQ (reference sequence). CDR3 sequence (DNA): TGTGCCAGCAGCTTCCGGGACAGCTACGAGCAGTACTTC. It yields the protein CASSFRDSYEQYF.

The V call is TRBV5-1, the J call TRBJ2-7; D is ambiguous. The CDR3 runs to 13 residues. Germline CDR1 SGHRS, CDR2 YFSETQ. The V and J ends lost 4 bases and 4 bases respectively, with 12 bases between them. The CDR3 reads CASSALTDYEQYF. The DNA of the CDR3 is TGCGCCAGCAGCGCCCTCACAGATTACGAGCAGTACTTC.

This rearrangement joins TRBV6-2 or TRBV6-3 to TRBJ2-3, with 10 bases identical to TRBD2. The ends lost 6 bases at V and 2 bases at J; junction bases unmatched: 5. The CDR3 totals 15 residues. Germline CDR1 is MNHEY and CDR2 is SVGEGT. CDR3 bases: TGTGCCAGCAGCCCCGGACTAGCGGACACAGATACGCAGTATTTT. Its protein product is CASSPGLADTDTQYF.

V and J are TRBV4-2 and TRBJ1-2, with D possibly TRBD1 on 6 matching bases. CDR1 and CDR2 (germline): LGHNA, YNFKEQ. This CDR3 comprises 15 residues. The germline V and J ends were trimmed by 0 bases and 3 bases, with 11 bases remaining between them. This chain's CDR3 is CASSQDRGRDYGYTF. Here the CDR3 DNA reads TGTGCCAGCAGCCAAGACAGGGGTCGAGACTATGGCTACACCTTC.

This clonotype has a single count. This chain uses TRBV16 with TRBJ1-1; D might be TRBD1 (5 bases). V lost 4 bases to trimming and J lost 7 bases, with 10 bases between them. Germline-derived CDR1 and CDR2 are KGHSY and FQNENV. This CDR3 is built from 12 residues. CDR3 in DNA: TGTGCCAGCAGCCGGACGCAGGGTGAAGCTTTCTTT. Amino acid sequence: CASSRTQGEAFF.

The gene calls are TRBV2 and TRBJ2-3; D uncertain. The V end was cut by 3 bases, the J end by 2 bases, with 3 bases between. CDR1 is SNHLY and CDR2 is FYNNEI in the germline V gene. The CDR3 spans 12 residues. CDR3 sequence reads: CASSEYTDTQYF. The CDR3 nucleotides read TGTGCCAGCAGTGAGTACACAGATACGCAGTATTTT.

The table lists this clonotype with a count of one. V and J are TRBV2 and TRBJ2-5; 9 bases line up with TRBD2. J lost 5 bases, V lost 3 bases, and 7 bases had no gene match. Germline CDR1 and CDR2: SNHLY and FYNNEI. There are 15 residues in the CDR3. The CDR3 region is CASSDGLAGMETQYF. CDR3 coding DNA: TGTGCCAGCAGTGATGGTCTAGCGGGGATGGAGACCCAGTACTTC.

V gene TRBV15 combines with J gene TRBJ2-7, with 8 bases lining up with TRBD1. CDR3 size: 15 residues. V gave up 2 bases and J gave up 1 base; unmatched junction bases: 4. Germline assignment: CDR1 LNHNV and CDR2 YYDKDF (reference sequence). This chain's CDR3 is CATSRSGQDSYEQYF. In nucleotides, the CDR3 is TGTGCCACCAGCAGATCGGGACAGGATTCCTACGAGCAGTACTTC.

V is TRBV6-2 or TRBV6-3 and J is TRBJ2-1; the D is unclear. From germline, CDR1 is MNHEY and CDR2 SVGEGT. CDR3 length: 13 residues. Trimming cost V 7 bases and J 6 bases, with 13 bases left between them. DNA of the CDR3: TGTGCCAGCAAAACCGGGCAGGTCAATGAGCAGTTCTTC. This sequence encodes CASKTGQVNEQFF.

This clonotype was recorded once. The chain joins TRBV2 to TRBJ1-2, with 7 bases matching TRBD1. The junction had 8 bases not matched to a gene; V was cut back by 9 bases and J by 4 bases. The CDR3 has 13 residues. Germline CDR1 and CDR2: SNHLY and FYNNEI. CDR3 in amino acids: CASVTGEVYGYTF. The CDR3 bases are TGTGCCAGTGTAACAGGGGAAGTCTATGGCTACACCTTC.

This chain joins TRBV7-9 and TRBJ2-5, with D tentatively TRBD1 or TRBD2 (6 bases each). Germline V lookup: CDR1 SEHNR, CDR2 FQNEAQ (reference sequence). V shed 5 bases and J shed 9 bases, with 13 bases lying between them. This CDR3 has 12 amino acids. The DNA for the CDR3 is TGTGCCAGCAGCCTAGGGGGGAGAGCCCAGTACTTC. Translated: CASSLGGRAQYF.

The V call is TRBV18, the J call TRBJ2-1; D is perhaps TRBD1 (5 bases). CDR1 and CDR2 (germline): KGHSH, LQKENI. The CDR3 is made up of 13 amino acids. V was pared by 0 bases and J by 8 bases, with 8 bases between. CDR3 sequence reads: CASSPPIRDEQFF. In nucleotides, the CDR3 is TGTGCCAGCTCACCACCGATCAGGGATGAGCAGTTCTTC.